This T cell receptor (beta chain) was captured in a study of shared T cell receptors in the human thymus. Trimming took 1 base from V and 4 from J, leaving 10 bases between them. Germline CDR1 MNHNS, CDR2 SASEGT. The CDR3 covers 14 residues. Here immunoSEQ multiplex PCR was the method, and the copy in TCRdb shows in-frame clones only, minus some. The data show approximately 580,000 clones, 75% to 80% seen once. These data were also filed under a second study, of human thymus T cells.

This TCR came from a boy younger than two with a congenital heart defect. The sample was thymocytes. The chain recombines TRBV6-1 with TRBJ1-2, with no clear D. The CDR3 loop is CASSEEDYLYGYTF. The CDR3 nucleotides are TGTGCCAGCAGTGAAGAAGACTACCTCTATGGCTACACCTTC.